This paragraph covers one TCR beta chain sequence. With 4 bases removed from V and 5 bases from J, the gap between germline ends came to 6 bases. Per the germline V gene, CDR1 is SNHLY and CDR2 is FYNNEI. There are 12 residues in the CDR3. Original handling: Estimation of nucleated cell counts relied on the amplification of reference gene primers. Repertoires were generated with immunoSEQ multiplex PCR, while TCRdb's copy carries only in-frame clones and drops some. Clone size and V and J calls were adopted from that table, with D and trimming inferred from the DNA. The data show nearly 200,000 clones, approximately 91% seen once. The sample comes from a study of blood T cell repertoires in COVID-19. In the study overall: Samples representing acute and convalescent COVID-19 were sourced from the United States, Italy and Spain. In each case, the material was cDNA or gDNA derived from T cells, B-cell-depleted T cells, or PBMCs.

This clonotype was obtained from a woman aged 40 to 50 who had recovered from COVID-19. Sequences were obtained from peripheral blood. The chain couples TRBV2 to TRBJ1-5; no clear D gene. CDR3 region: CASSGTDQPQHF. As DNA, the CDR3 is TGTGCCAGCAGTGGGACTGATCAGCCCCAGCATTTT. Together with reference TRBV2 and TRBJ1-5, the CDR3 gives the full variable domain: EPEVTQTPSHQVTQMGQEVILRCVPISNHLYFYWYRQILGQKVEFLVSFYNNEISEKSEIFDDQFSVERPDGSNFTLKIRSTKLEDSAMYFCASSGTDQPQHFGDGTRLSIL.